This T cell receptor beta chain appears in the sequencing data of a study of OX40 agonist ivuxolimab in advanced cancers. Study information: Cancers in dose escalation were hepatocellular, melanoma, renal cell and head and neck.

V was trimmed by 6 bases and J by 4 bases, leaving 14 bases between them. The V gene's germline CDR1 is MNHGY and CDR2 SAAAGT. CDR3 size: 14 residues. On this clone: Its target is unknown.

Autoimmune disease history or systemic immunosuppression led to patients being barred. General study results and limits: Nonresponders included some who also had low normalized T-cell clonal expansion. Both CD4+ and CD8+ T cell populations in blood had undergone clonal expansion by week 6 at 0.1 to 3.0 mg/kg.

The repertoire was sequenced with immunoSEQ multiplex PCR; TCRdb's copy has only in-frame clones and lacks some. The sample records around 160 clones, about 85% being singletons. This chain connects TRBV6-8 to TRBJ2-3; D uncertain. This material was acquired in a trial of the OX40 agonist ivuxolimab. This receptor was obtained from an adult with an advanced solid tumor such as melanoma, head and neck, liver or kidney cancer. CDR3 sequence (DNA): TGTGCCAGCAGAGGAAACCGGGCGGCAGATACGCAGTATTTT. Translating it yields CASRGNRAADTQYF.